This TCR beta chain comes out of a study of cytomegalovirus exposure and HLA in healthy donors. Germline lookup yields CDR1 SGHVS and CDR2 FNYEAQ. V trimming: 2 bases; J trimming: 5 bases; junction bases outside the gene matches: 10. The CDR3 has 17 residues. The PCR contained 60 Vbeta and 13 Jbeta primers. Assay: immunoSEQ multiplex PCR; the TCRdb copy retains only in-frame clones and omits some. There are approximately 51,000 clones in the sample; around 85% occur only once, and 2% to 3% lies in the top ten. The receptor comes from a boy aged 5-17 years in good health and CMV-seropositive. The material sequenced was PBMCs. The V and J genes are TRBV7-6 and TRBJ2-1; 9 nucleotides line up with TRBD2. The CDR3 spells CASSLSKPSGADNEQFF. The CDR3 DNA follows: TGTGCCAGCAGCTTATCTAAGCCTAGCGGGGCGGACAATGAGCAGTTCTTC.